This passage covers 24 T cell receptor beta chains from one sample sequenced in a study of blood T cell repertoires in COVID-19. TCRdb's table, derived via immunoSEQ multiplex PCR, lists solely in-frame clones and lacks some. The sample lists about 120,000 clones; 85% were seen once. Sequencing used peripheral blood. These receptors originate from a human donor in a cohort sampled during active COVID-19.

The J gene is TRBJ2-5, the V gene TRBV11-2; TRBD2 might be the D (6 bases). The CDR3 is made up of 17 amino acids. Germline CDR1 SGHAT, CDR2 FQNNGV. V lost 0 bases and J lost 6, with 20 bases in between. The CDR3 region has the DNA TGTGCCAGCAGCTTAGATCGGATGGGGCCCGGGGGACAGACCCAGTACTTC. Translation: CASSLDRMGPGGQTQYF.

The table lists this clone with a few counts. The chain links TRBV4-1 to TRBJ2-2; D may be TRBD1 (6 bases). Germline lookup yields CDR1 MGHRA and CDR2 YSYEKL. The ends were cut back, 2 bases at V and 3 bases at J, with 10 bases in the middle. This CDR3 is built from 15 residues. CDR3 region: CASSQPGEDTGELFF. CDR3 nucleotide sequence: TGCGCCAGCAGCCAACCAGGGGAAGACACCGGGGAGCTGTTTTTT.

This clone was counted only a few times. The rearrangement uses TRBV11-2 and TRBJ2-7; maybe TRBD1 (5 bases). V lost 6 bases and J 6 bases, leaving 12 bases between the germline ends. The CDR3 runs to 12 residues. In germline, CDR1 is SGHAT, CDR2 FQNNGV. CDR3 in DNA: TGTGCCAGCAGTCCGGACACACTCGAGCAGTACTTC. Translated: CASSPDTLEQYF.

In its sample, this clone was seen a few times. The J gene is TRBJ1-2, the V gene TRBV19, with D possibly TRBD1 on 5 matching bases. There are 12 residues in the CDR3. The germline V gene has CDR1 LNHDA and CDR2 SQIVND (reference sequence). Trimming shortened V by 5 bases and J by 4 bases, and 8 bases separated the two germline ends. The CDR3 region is CASSWRGYGYTF. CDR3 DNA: TGTGCCAGTAGTTGGAGGGGCTATGGCTACACCTTC.

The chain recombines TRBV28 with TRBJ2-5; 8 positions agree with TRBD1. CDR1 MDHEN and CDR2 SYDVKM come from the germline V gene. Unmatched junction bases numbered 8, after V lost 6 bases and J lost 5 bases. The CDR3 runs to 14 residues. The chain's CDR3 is CASSPGGNGETQYF. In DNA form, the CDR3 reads TGTGCCAGCAGCCCAGGGGGCAATGGGGAGACCCAGTACTTC.

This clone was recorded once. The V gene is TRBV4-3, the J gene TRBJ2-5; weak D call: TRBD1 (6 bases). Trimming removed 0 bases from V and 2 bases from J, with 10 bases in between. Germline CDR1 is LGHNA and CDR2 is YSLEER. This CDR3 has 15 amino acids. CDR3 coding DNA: TGCGCCAGCAGCCAAGATCTGGGACAACAAGAGACCCAGTACTTC. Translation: CASSQDLGQQETQYF.

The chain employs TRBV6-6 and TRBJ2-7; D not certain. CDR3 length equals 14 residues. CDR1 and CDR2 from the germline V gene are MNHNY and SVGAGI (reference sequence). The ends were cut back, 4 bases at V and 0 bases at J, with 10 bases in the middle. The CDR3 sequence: CASSFLIPSYEQYF. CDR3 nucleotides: TGTGCCAGCAGTTTTCTTATCCCCTCCTACGAGCAGTACTTC.

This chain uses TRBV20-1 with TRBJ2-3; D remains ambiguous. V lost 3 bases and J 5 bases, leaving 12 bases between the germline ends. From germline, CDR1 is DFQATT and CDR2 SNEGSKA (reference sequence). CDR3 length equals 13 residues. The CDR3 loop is CSASLNLRDTQYF. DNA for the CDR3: TGCAGTGCTAGTCTTAACTTAAGAGATACGCAGTATTTT.

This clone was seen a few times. This chain's CDR3 is CAAKTSGDEQYF. Here the CDR3 DNA reads TGTGCCGCGAAGACTAGCGGGGACGAGCAGTACTTC. The gene calls are TRBV2 and TRBJ2-7; 11 bases line up with TRBD2. This CDR3 has 12 residues. V was pared by 11 bases and J by 5 bases, with 5 bases of the junction left unmatched. Germline V gives CDR1 SNHLY, CDR2 FYNNEI.

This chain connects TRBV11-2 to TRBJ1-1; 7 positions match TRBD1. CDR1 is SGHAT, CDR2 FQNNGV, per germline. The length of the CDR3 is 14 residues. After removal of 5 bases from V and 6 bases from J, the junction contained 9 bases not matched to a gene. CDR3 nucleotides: TGTGCCAGCAGCGCGCCCCCGGGACAGCCTGAAGCTTTCTTT. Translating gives CASSAPPGQPEAFF.

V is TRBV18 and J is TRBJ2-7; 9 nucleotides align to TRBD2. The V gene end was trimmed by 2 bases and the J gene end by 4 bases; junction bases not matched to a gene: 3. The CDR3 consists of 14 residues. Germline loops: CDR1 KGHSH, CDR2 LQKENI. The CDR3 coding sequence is TGTGCCAGCTCACCAGGGACTAGCATGTACGAGCAGTACTTC. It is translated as CASSPGTSMYEQYF.

The CDR3 reads CAISEWGPGAKGNEQFF. CDR3 nucleotides: TGTGCCATCAGTGAATGGGGGCCCGGGGCGAAGGGCAATGAGCAGTTCTTC. The chain has TRBV10-3 and TRBJ2-1, with D perhaps matching TRBD1 (6 bases). The CDR3 is made up of 17 amino acids. Looked up from germline, CDR1 is ENHRY and CDR2 is SYGVKD. Trimming stripped 3 bases from V and 6 bases from J, with 21 bases between.

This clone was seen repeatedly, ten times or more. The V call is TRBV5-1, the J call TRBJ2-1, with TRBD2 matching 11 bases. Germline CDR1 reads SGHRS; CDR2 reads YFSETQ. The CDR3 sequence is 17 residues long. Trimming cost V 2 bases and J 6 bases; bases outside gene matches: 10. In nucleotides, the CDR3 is TGCGCCAGCAGCTTAACTAGCGGGGGCCCTAGGGGCAATGAGCAGTTCTTC. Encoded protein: CASSLTSGGPRGNEQFF. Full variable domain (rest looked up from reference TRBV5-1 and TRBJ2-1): KAGVTQTPRYLIKTRGQQVTLSCSPISGHRSVSWYQQTPGQGLQFLFEYFSETQRNKGNFPGRFSGRQFSNSRSEMNVSTLELGDSALYLCASSLTSGGPRGNEQFFGPGTRLTVL.

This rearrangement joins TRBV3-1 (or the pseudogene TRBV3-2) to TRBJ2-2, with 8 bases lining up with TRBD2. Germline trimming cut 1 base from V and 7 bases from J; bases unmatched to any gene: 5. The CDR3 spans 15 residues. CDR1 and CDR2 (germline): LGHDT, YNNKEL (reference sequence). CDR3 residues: CASSQGLAGDGELFF. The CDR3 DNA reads TGTGCCAGCAGCCAAGGGCTAGCGGGCGACGGGGAGCTGTTTTTT.

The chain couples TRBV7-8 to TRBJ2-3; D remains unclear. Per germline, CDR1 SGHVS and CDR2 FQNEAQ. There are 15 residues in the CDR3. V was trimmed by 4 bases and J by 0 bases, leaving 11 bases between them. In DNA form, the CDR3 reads TGTGCCAGCAGCTCCCCCGCGGCGAGCACAGATACGCAGTATTTT. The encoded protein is CASSSPAASTDTQYF.

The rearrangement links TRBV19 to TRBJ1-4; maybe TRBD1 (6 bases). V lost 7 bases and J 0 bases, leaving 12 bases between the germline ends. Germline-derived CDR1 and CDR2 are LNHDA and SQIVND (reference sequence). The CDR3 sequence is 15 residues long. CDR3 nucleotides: TGTGCCAGTACCGGGACACCAGCAACTAATGAAAAACTGTTTTTT. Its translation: CASTGTPATNEKLFF.

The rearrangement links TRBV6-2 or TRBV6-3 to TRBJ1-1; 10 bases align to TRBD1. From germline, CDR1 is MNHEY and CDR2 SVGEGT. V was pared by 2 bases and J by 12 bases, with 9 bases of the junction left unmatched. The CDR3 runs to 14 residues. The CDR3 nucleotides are TGTGCCAGCAGTTACCCGGGGACAGGGGTCGGAACTTTCTTT. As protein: CASSYPGTGVGTFF.

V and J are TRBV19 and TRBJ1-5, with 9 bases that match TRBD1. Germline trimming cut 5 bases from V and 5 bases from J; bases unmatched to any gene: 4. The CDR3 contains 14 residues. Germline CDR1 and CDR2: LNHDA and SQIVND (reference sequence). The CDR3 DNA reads TGTGCCAGTAGTTCCACAGGGGGCTATCAGCCCCAGCATTTT. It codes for CASSSTGGYQPQHF. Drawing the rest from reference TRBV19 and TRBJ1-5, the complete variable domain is DGGITQSPKYLFRKEGQNVTLSCEQNLNHDAMYWYRQDPGQGLRLIYYSQIVNDFQKGDIAEGYSVSREKKESFPLTVTSAQKNPTAFYLCASSSTGGYQPQHFGDGTRLSIL.

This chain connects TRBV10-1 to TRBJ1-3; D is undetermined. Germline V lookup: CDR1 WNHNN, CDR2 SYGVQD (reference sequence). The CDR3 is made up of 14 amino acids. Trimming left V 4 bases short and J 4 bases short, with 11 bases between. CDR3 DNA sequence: TGCGCCAGCAGTGCCCCGGCTAGGGGAAACACCATATATTTT. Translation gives CASSAPARGNTIYF.

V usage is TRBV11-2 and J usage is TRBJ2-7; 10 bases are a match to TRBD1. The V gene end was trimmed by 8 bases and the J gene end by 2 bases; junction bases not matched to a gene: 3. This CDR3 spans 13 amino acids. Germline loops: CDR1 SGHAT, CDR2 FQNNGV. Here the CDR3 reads CASGGQGPYEQYF. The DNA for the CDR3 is TGTGCCAGCGGGGGACAGGGGCCCTACGAGCAGTACTTC.

The CDR3 nucleotides are TGCAGTGCTAGTTTGGACAGCCGTAGCAATCAGCCCCAGCATTTT. Translated, it gives CSASLDSRSNQPQHF. The chain employs TRBV20-1 and TRBJ1-5; perhaps TRBD1 as D (6 bases). The germline V and J ends were trimmed by 3 bases and 0 bases, with 12 bases remaining between them. This CDR3 has 15 residues. The germline V gene encodes CDR1 DFQATT and CDR2 SNEGSKA (reference sequence).

In nucleotides, the CDR3 is TGTGCCAGCAGCCACGAGCGGGACTCCTACGAGCAGTACTTC. Its protein is CASSHERDSYEQYF. The rearrangement uses TRBV11-2 and TRBJ2-7, with 7 bases identical to TRBD2. CDR1 and CDR2 from the germline V gene are SGHAT and FQNNGV. This CDR3 spans 14 amino acids. V lost 5 bases to trimming and J lost 0 bases; unmatched junction nucleotides: 4.

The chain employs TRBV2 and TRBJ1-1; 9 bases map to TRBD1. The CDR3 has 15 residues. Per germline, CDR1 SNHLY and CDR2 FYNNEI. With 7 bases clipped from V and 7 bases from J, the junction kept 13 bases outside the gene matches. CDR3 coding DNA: TGTGCCAGCATCTTACAGGGACAGGGTAATAATGAAGCTTTCTTT. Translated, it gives CASILQGQGNNEAFF.

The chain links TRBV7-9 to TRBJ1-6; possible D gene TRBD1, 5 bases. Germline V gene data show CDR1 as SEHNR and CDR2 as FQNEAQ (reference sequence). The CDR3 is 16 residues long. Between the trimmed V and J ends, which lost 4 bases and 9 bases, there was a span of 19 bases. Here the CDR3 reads CASSSGTLPAASPLHF. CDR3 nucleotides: TGTGCCAGCAGCTCCGGGACTCTCCCGGCGGCTTCACCCCTCCACTTT.